This TCR beta chain was retrieved from a study of T cells after yellow fever vaccination (dated by TCRdb to 2018 to 2020). Some background on the complete study: The SMART-Seq v4 Ultra Low Input RNA kit was used to prepare libraries from fractions with low cell numbers. To track T-cell clones before and after primary and booster YFV17D yellow fever vaccination, bulk TCR alpha and beta repertoires were sequenced longitudinally. Two healthy male donors made up the cohort, one aged 18 to 30 years and the other aged 30 to 40 years. Blood samples were taken at several timepoints before and after primary and secondary immunization, and bulk PBMC replicates and cell subsets were isolated. The study at large found these results: The study included only two donors, which limits how far the findings can be generalized. Because abundant contaminating clonotypes from the bulk population could be contained in FACS-sorted repertoires, computational filtering was required. A small share of clonotypes occurred in both CD4 and CD8 compartments, likely arising from convergent recombination. After the booster, most of the clones that had expanded following primary vaccination were detected again (approximately 95% of CD4 and around 90% of CD8), which suggests that memory was broadly maintained. Compared with the primary T-cell response, the secondary T-cell response was weaker but faster, peaking on day 5 rather than day 15.

Synthesis of TCR cDNA relied on 5'RACE template switching, a step that introduced a universal primer site along with unique molecular identifiers. Priming for cDNA synthesis came from both the TCR alpha and TCR beta constant segments. Two PCR steps were used to amplify libraries, with sample barcodes and sequencing adapters being added in the second step. Libraries were sequenced on Illumina HiSeq 2500 (2x100 bp) or NovaSeq (2x150 bp). Per the authors' processing: MIGEC handled demultiplexing of reads and collapsing into UMI consensus sequences, while MiXCR performed V(D)J alignment. Clonotypes responding to the vaccine were identified with edgeR on replicate PBMC samples, with the criteria of FDR below 0.01 and a log2 fold change above 5 up to day 15. Each bulk clonotype received a CD4 or CD8 identity based on whether the sequenced CD4 or CD8 repertoire contained that clonotype at higher abundance. TCRdb reprocessing: public reads trimmed at Q25 with fastp, clones called with MiXCR, in-frame beta chains kept. Here each entry gathers all rows of one CDR3 protein and keeps the most common genes and DNA. TCRdb assigned the V and J calls; the authors' analysis was not used. The sample table records roughly 120,000 distinct CDR3 sequences; 7.2% of these occur just once. Of the sample, 2.5% to 3% is held by the ten largest clones.

For CDR1 and CDR2, the germline V gene lists SGHDT and YYEEEE. Trimming leaves V shorter by 1 base and J shorter by 7 bases, with the junction holding 1 base beyond the gene matches. There are 13 amino acids in the CDR3, from cysteine to phenylalanine inclusive. Just CDR3 DNA is preserved here, 39 bases in frame from base 1. This clonotype was found a few times. Its antigen is currently not known. It has no much larger one-base neighbor in the sample; base qualities were not kept. According to the study, the label for this sample's treatment or condition signals: live attenuated yellow fever vaccine strain. PBMCs were isolated from peripheral blood using a standard Ficoll-Paque protocol. Dynabeads CD4 and CD8 positive selection kits were used to isolate CD4 and CD8 T-cell fractions. TriZol was used to extract RNA from bulk PBMCs, from CD4 and CD8 fractions, and from dextramer-positive and dextramer-negative fractions.

This sequence uses TRBV5-6 and TRBJ2-1; 8 bases in the junction line up with TRBD2. The sequence came from a man in his late teens or twenties who received the YFV17D yellow fever vaccine. This material consisted of CD4+ T cells sorted from PBMCs, taken approximately 40 days after the first yellow fever vaccination. The DNA reads as follows: TGTGCCAGCAGCTTGATAGCGGGGAATGAGCAGTTCTTC. It translates to CASSLIAGNEQFF.